This TCR beta chain was identified during a study of early T cells in non-severe SARS-CoV-2 infection (dated by TCRdb to about 2021). About the study as a whole: Because TCR sequencing was done on bulk RNA from unsorted whole blood, the alpha and beta chains could not be paired.

Set within a cohort of healthcare workers in London, UK, this nested case-control study involved weekly PCR testing of nasopharyngeal swabs along with blood sampling. Between 23 and 31 March 2020, the week of the UK lockdown, healthcare workers were enrolled and then followed up weekly for as long as 16 weeks. This clonotype has more than one count but fewer than ten. No antigen is known for it. Base qualities are not recorded, but no much larger clone differs from it by a single base. Library creation used 5' RACE. Sequencing was performed on a NextSeq 500. To correct for sequencing error and PCR bias, the TCR library protocol tagged individual cDNA molecules with unique molecular identifiers. Both TCR alpha and beta chains were sequenced, and tight co-correlation was observed between alpha and beta sequence abundances in each sample. Per the authors' processing: Decombinator V4 was used to perform V gene, J gene and CDR3 annotation of TCR sequences. Expanded TCRs were defined as changing significantly between any two time points under a Poisson model with p below 0.0001. Abundances of TCRs were expressed as counts per million after normalisation to the total number of TCRs sequenced in each sample. VDJdb, accessed 1 November 2021, was searched for CMV, EBV and SARS-CoV-2 annotated TCRs, excluding TCRs annotated for multiple antigens. The raw public reads went through TCRdb reprocessing: fastp at Q25, MiXCR clone calling, in-frame beta chains kept. Identical CDR3 proteins give one entry, which carries the most common genes and DNA. TCRdb, not the original authors, processed these V and J calls. This sample has about 80,000 distinct CDR3 sequences in its table, and around 5.6% of those were observed once. About 7.8% of the sample belongs to the ten largest clones.

The research as a whole found: VDJdb matching was skewed toward anti-spike CD8 responses, so virus-specific expansions were likely underestimated and private and CD4 specificities were missed.

This clonotype originated in an adult who was a healthcare worker with PCR-confirmed SARS-CoV-2 infection or an uninfected control (not recorded which). Sequenced input: whole blood.

The base sequence is TGCGCCAGCAGCCCCGGGGACAGGGGAACTGAAGCTTTCTTT. This sequence encodes CASSPGDRGTEAFF. Recombination joined TRBV5-1 with TRBJ1-1; 10 junctional bases match TRBD1. From the cysteine up to the phenylalanine, the CDR3 has a length of 14 residues. Only CDR3 DNA is held: 42 bases, read in frame from base 1. As encoded in the germline V gene, CDR1 is SGHRS while CDR2 is YFSETQ. V lost 4 bases and J lost 5 bases, and the count of bases not matched to a germline gene is 5.